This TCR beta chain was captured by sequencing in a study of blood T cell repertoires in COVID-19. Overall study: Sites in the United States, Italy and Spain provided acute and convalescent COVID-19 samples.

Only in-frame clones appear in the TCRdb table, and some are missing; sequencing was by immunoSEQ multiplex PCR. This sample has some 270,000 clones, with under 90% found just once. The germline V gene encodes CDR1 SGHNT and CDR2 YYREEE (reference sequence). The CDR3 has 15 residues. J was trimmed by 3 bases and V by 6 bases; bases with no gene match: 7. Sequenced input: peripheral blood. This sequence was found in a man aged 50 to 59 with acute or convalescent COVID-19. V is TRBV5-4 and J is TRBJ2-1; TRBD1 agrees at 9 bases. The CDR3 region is CASISTGGGYNEQFF. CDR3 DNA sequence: TGTGCCAGCATCAGTACAGGGGGCGGCTACAATGAGCAGTTCTTC.